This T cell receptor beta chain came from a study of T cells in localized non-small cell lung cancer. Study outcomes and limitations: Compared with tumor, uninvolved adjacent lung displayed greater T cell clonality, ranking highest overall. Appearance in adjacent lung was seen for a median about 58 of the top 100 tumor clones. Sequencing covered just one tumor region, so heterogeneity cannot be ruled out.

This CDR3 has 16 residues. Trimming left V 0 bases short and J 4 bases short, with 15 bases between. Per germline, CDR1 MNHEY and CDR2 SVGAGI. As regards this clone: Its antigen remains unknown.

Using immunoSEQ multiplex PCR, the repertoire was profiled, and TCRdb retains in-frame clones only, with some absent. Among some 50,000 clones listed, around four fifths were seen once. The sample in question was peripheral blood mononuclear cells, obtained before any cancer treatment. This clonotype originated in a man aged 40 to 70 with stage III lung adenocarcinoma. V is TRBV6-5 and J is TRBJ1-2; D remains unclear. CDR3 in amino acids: CASSYSNAASFYGYTF. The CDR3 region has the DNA TGTGCCAGCAGTTACTCGAACGCAGCGAGTTTCTATGGCTACACCTTC.